This entry features one TCR beta chain sequence. What it recognizes is unknown. Amplification used 60 Vbeta primers and 13 Jbeta primers. TCRdb's copy holds only in-frame clones and misses some; the assay was immunoSEQ multiplex PCR. The data hold around 100,000 clones, with around 66% observed a single time. The source of the sample is a study of cytomegalovirus exposure and HLA in healthy donors. For the study at large: Assignment to the Caucasian-associated ancestry cluster applied to about 80% of the approximately 360 genotyped donors. General study points: The study put under 200 TCR beta chains on its list as cytomegalovirus-associated. Evidence from a later analysis indicated that most CMV-associated TCR beta chains looked HLA-restricted. Later, an analysis showed that TCR beta chains associated with HLA were more clonally expanded than others that were equally common.

The TCR originated in a man aged 18 to 29 in good health and CMV-seropositive. Sequencing was done on a sample of PBMCs.

Here the CDR3 reads CAISDGVTNYGYTF. CDR3 sequence (DNA): TGTGCCATCAGTGACGGGGTTACTAACTATGGCTACACCTTC. The chain links TRBV10-3 to TRBJ1-2; the D is unclear. V lost 3 bases and J lost 0, with 8 bases in between. Looked up from germline, CDR1 is ENHRY and CDR2 is SYGVKD. This CDR3 contains 14 residues.